A selection of T cell receptor beta chains follows, all from one sample in a study of blood T cells in healthy people across ages. TCRdb redid the calling of the 5' RACE reads with MiXCR, one entry per CDR3 protein. Altogether fewer than 900,000 distinct CDR3 sequences are present, 45% to 50% being singletons, with the ten largest covering around 32%. Sequencing input: blood. Receptors were obtained from a woman in her fifties or sixties in good health. The conserved cysteine and the conserved F or W are not part of the CDR3 here. D genes are given only for firm matches. Some rows mark clone size as missing; the rest say once, few, many or name a class of expanded clone.

d_call: NA
v_call: TRBV10-3
cdr3_length: 11
clone_size: few
j_call: TRBJ2-1
cdr3_aa: AIGESSYNEQF

d_call: TRBD1
v_call: TRBV25-1
cdr3_length: 12
clone_size: few
j_call: TRBJ2-1
cdr3_aa: ASSAWTGANEQF

d_call: TRBD2
v_call: TRBV20-1
cdr3_length: 14
clone_size: NA
j_call: NA
cdr3_aa: SARDWVTGLVGEQY

d_call: NA
v_call: TRBV20-1
cdr3_length: 11
clone_size: few
j_call: TRBJ2-3
cdr3_aa: SATEGYTDTQY

d_call: NA
v_call: TRBV4-3
cdr3_length: 13
clone_size: few
j_call: TRBJ2-4
cdr3_aa: ASSQEEGTKNIQY

d_call: NA
v_call: TRBV9
cdr3_length: 12
clone_size: few
j_call: TRBJ1-2
cdr3_aa: ASSVATANYGYT

d_call: TRBD1
v_call: TRBV27
cdr3_length: 12
clone_size: many
j_call: TRBJ2-4
cdr3_aa: ASSTTGTGGSQY

d_call: NA
v_call: TRBV28
cdr3_length: 16
clone_size: NA
j_call: TRBJ2-1
cdr3_aa: ASSSPVRGRGMDDEQF

d_call: NA
v_call: TRBV20-1
cdr3_length: 14
clone_size: few
j_call: TRBJ1-5
cdr3_aa: SARDARGNSNQPQH

d_call: NA
v_call: TRBV7-2
cdr3_length: 15
clone_size: NA
j_call: TRBJ2-2
cdr3_aa: ASSLRYSRENTGELF

d_call: NA
v_call: TRBV29-1
cdr3_length: 13
clone_size: NA
j_call: TRBJ2-7
cdr3_aa: SVRQIRGISYEQY

d_call: NA
v_call: TRBV29-1
cdr3_length: 13
clone_size: few
j_call: TRBJ2-1
cdr3_aa: SVDSGTPLLGEQF

d_call: TRBD2
v_call: TRBV4-3
cdr3_length: 14
clone_size: NA
j_call: TRBJ2-2
cdr3_aa: ASSPSTSGSSGELF

d_call: TRBD1
v_call: TRBV5-1
cdr3_length: 11
clone_size: many
j_call: TRBJ2-7
cdr3_aa: ASSRDREYEQY

d_call: NA
v_call: TRBV15
cdr3_length: 13
clone_size: few
j_call: TRBJ1-2
cdr3_aa: ATSPGYQGHYGYT

d_call: NA
v_call: TRBV20-1
cdr3_length: 10
clone_size: NA
j_call: TRBJ2-7
cdr3_aa: SAREGGDEQY

d_call: NA
v_call: TRBV7-2
cdr3_length: 12
clone_size: many
j_call: TRBJ2-7
cdr3_aa: ASSLVSGPYEQY

d_call: NA
v_call: TRBV4-3
cdr3_length: 12
clone_size: few
j_call: TRBJ1-2
cdr3_aa: ASSQEYGDYGYT

d_call: NA
v_call: TRBV20-1
cdr3_length: 12
clone_size: NA
j_call: TRBJ1-2
cdr3_aa: SAGGAYPTGGYT

d_call: NA
v_call: TRBV4-3
cdr3_length: 13
clone_size: few
j_call: TRBJ2-7
cdr3_aa: ASSQDFLVNYEQY

d_call: NA
v_call: TRBV6-2/TRBV6-3
cdr3_length: 12
clone_size: NA
j_call: TRBJ2-1
cdr3_aa: ASSTRRGQETQF

d_call: NA
v_call: TRBV9
cdr3_length: 13
clone_size: NA
j_call: TRBJ2-3
cdr3_aa: ASSVAPQVTDTQY

d_call: TRBD1
v_call: TRBV5-1
cdr3_length: 13
clone_size: NA
j_call: TRBJ2-3
cdr3_aa: ASSLDRGSPDTQY

d_call: NA
v_call: TRBV5-1
cdr3_length: 14
clone_size: NA
j_call: TRBJ2-1
cdr3_aa: ASSLDGGRPYNEQF

d_call: TRBD1
v_call: TRBV20-1
cdr3_length: 13
clone_size: NA
j_call: TRBJ2-3
cdr3_aa: SASPRQGTTDTQY

d_call: NA
v_call: TRBV24-1
cdr3_length: 10
clone_size: NA
j_call: NA
cdr3_aa: ATGTSYNEQY

d_call: NA
v_call: TRBV2
cdr3_length: 16
clone_size: NA
j_call: NA
cdr3_aa: ASKPLGPTSSPYNEQY

d_call: NA
v_call: TRBV7-2
cdr3_length: 11
clone_size: few
j_call: TRBJ2-7
cdr3_aa: ASSLEGIHEQY

d_call: NA
v_call: TRBV7-2
cdr3_length: 12
clone_size: NA
j_call: TRBJ2-7
cdr3_aa: ASSLTTNSNEQY

d_call: NA
v_call: TRBV7-8
cdr3_length: 13
clone_size: NA
j_call: TRBJ1-1
cdr3_aa: ASSLGATPGTEAF

d_call: TRBD1
v_call: TRBV3-1
cdr3_length: 14
clone_size: NA
j_call: TRBJ1-2
cdr3_aa: ASSPWTGRFNYGYT

d_call: NA
v_call: TRBV20-1
cdr3_length: 11
clone_size: NA
j_call: TRBJ2-5
cdr3_aa: SARDYPGNEQY

d_call: NA
v_call: TRBV25-1
cdr3_length: 11
clone_size: NA
j_call: TRBJ2-7
cdr3_aa: ASRDPSLYGQY

d_call: TRBD1
v_call: TRBV4-1
cdr3_length: 12
clone_size: NA
j_call: TRBJ1-2
cdr3_aa: ASSQVDRRYGYT

d_call: TRBD2
v_call: TRBV20-1
cdr3_length: 14
clone_size: once
j_call: TRBJ2-5
cdr3_aa: SARTSGRALVETQY

d_call: NA
v_call: TRBV20-1
cdr3_length: 8
clone_size: NA
j_call: TRBJ2-5
cdr3_aa: SAMEETQY

d_call: TRBD2
v_call: TRBV10-3
cdr3_length: 12
clone_size: few
j_call: TRBJ2-3
cdr3_aa: AMGTSGNPDTQY

d_call: NA
v_call: TRBV20-1
cdr3_length: 11
clone_size: NA
j_call: TRBJ2-1
cdr3_aa: SASGTGYNEQF

d_call: TRBD1
v_call: TRBV24-1
cdr3_length: 11
clone_size: NA
j_call: TRBJ2-3
cdr3_aa: ATAETGADTQY

d_call: TRBD2
v_call: TRBV29-1
cdr3_length: 12
clone_size: NA
j_call: TRBJ2-3
cdr3_aa: SVAGLAGTDTQY